The 8 T cell receptor beta chains in this list originate from one sample, sequenced in a study of Ad26.COV2.S vaccination and SARS-CoV-2 variants. The sample's treatment: 19 received Ad26.COV2.S at low or high dose, single or two shots; several received placebo; per-sample allocation not given. Collection of samples fell on day 63 after the first vaccine or placebo injection. The method was immunoSEQ multiplex PCR; TCRdb's version includes in-frame clones alone and lacks a portion of them. In the table there are more than 300,000 clones, 85% of which are singletons. The sequences come from peripheral blood, collected in a trial of Ad26.COV2.S vaccine versus placebo. The source of these receptors is a person between 18 and 65 years old who received the Ad26.COV2.S COVID-19 vaccine or a placebo.

This chain links TRBV6-5 with TRBJ1-2, with D perhaps TRBD1 (6 bases). CDR1 is MNHEY, CDR2 SVGAGI, per germline. The CDR3 contains 14 residues. Trimming removed 4 bases at V and 2 bases at J, with 11 bases between. CDR3 DNA: TGTGCCAGCAGTTCCCCTACAGGGAACTATGGCTACACCTTC. Encoded protein: CASSSPTGNYGYTF.

V usage is TRBV27 and J usage is TRBJ1-4, with TRBD1 identical over 7 bases. J lost 8 bases, V lost 9 bases, and 9 bases had no gene match. The CDR3 sequence is 13 residues long. CDR1 and CDR2 from the germline V gene are MNHEY and SMNVEV (reference sequence). CDR3 DNA sequence: TGTGCCAGTGCAACAGGGGAACGGGAAAAACTGTTTTTT. This encodes CASATGEREKLFF.

J is TRBJ2-1 and V is TRBV9; D is uncertain. The CDR3 is 12 residues long. V was clipped by 5 bases and J by 7 bases, with 10 bases between them. Germline lookup yields CDR1 SGDLS and CDR2 YYNGEE. The CDR3 bases are TGTGCCAGCAGGAGCATCAGGAATGAGCAGTTCTTC. Its protein is CASRSIRNEQFF.

V usage is TRBV7-9 and J usage is TRBJ1-2; no definite D call. The germline V and J ends were trimmed by 5 bases and 13 bases, with 26 bases remaining between them. Germline V gives CDR1 SEHNR, CDR2 FQNEAQ (reference sequence). The CDR3 spans 15 residues. Here the CDR3 reads CASSPTVARPPQSTF. The CDR3 DNA reads as TGTGCCAGCAGCCCCACCGTCGCCAGACCCCCACAGTCCACCTTC.

The V and J genes are TRBV6-6 and TRBJ1-2, with D possibly being TRBD1 (5 bases). V gave up 0 bases and J gave up 0 bases, with 11 bases separating them. This CDR3 spans 16 amino acids. Germline V CDR1 and CDR2: MNHNY, SVGAGI (reference sequence). The CDR3: CASSYSGPNTNYGYTF. In DNA form, the CDR3 reads TGTGCCAGCAGTTACTCGGGACCGAACACTAACTATGGCTACACCTTC.

The V call is TRBV30, the J call TRBJ2-7; D is possibly TRBD2 (5 bases). V lost 4 bases and J lost 7, with 14 bases in between. The germline V gene has CDR1 GTSNPN and CDR2 SVGIG (reference sequence). This CDR3 comprises 12 residues. CDR3 sequence reads: CAWKNTGKEQYF. CDR3 bases: TGTGCCTGGAAGAATACGGGGAAAGAGCAGTACTTC. The full variable domain, in which reference TRBV30 and TRBJ2-7 provide the parts outside the CDR3, is SQTIHQWPATLVQPVGSPLSLECTVEGTSNPNLYWYRQAAGRGLQLLFYSVGIGQISSEVPQNLSASRPQDRQFILSSKKLLLSDSGFYLCAWKNTGKEQYFGPGTRLTVT.

A few counts support this clone. The chain uses TRBV4-2 and TRBJ1-3; D gene unclear. The CDR3 is made up of 17 amino acids. Germline V gene sequence: CDR1 LGHNA, CDR2 YNFKEQ. The V gene lost 0 bases and the J gene lost 0 bases, with 12 bases spanning the gap. The CDR3 reads CASSQDRRSFSGNTIYF. CDR3 DNA sequence: TGTGCCAGCAGCCAAGACCGCAGGAGTTTCTCTGGAAACACCATATATTTT.

The V call is TRBV29-1, the J call TRBJ2-7, with D tentatively TRBD1 or TRBD2 (5 bases each). Germline CDR1 is SQVTM and CDR2 is ANQGSEA. This CDR3 is built from 16 residues. V was shortened by 4 bases and J by 6 bases, with 25 bases between the two germline ends. CDR3 nucleotides: TGCAGCGTTGTGCCGGGGCATGCAGGTACTGGATCCGAGCAGTACTTC. It translates to CSVVPGHAGTGSEQYF.